The 31 T cell receptor beta chains below all came from one sample that was sequenced in a study of PD-1 blockade in classical Hodgkin lymphoma. Time point in this sample: cycle 4 day 1 (C4D1), after 6 weeks of nivolumab. Every patient had relapsed following autologous stem cell transplantation, and cohorts differed in brentuximab vedotin exposure. The data were produced by immunoSEQ multiplex PCR, yet TCRdb's version contains in-frame clones alone and is incomplete. The sample contains 45,000 to 60,000 clones, over 70% of which appear only once. Sequencing was performed on peripheral blood mononuclear cells (PBMCs), taken before the fourth cycle of nivolumab. The receptor set was obtained from a human donor with classical Hodgkin lymphoma.

This clone was recorded once. V gene TRBV6-6 combines with J gene TRBJ1-2, with a weak D call TRBD1 (6 bases). From germline, CDR1 is MNHNY and CDR2 SVGAGI (reference sequence). With 2 bases removed from V and 3 bases from J, the gap between germline ends came to 10 bases. The CDR3 covers 14 residues. CDR3 nucleotides: TGTGCCAGCAGTTACACCCACAGGGACTATGGCTACACCTTC. It codes for CASSYTHRDYGYTF.

This rearrangement joins TRBV4-1 to TRBJ1-1; weak D call: TRBD1 (5 bases). CDR3 length equals 15 residues. Germline V gene data show CDR1 as MGHRA and CDR2 as YSYEKL. V lost 4 bases and J lost 10, with 22 bases in between. The CDR3 sequence is CASSPLGLGNDLAFF. The CDR3 DNA sequence: TGCGCCAGCAGCCCGCTGGGGCTGGGGAACGATCTAGCTTTCTTT.

This CDR3 is CASSEAQFSFRADEKLFF. In nucleotides, the CDR3 is TGTGCCAGCAGTGAAGCGCAATTCTCATTCAGGGCCGATGAAAAACTGTTTTTT. This chain uses TRBV6-1 with TRBJ1-4; perhaps TRBD1 as D (5 bases). Germline loops: CDR1 MNHNS, CDR2 SASEGT. The CDR3 length is 18 residues. Trimming removed 0 bases from V and 6 bases from J, with 20 bases in between.

The gene calls are TRBV9 and TRBJ1-2; D might be TRBD1 (6 bases). Trimming cost V 4 bases and J 4 bases, with 20 bases left between them. The CDR3 is made up of 16 amino acids. Germline-derived CDR1 and CDR2 are SGDLS and YYNGEE. The CDR3, as DNA: TGTGCCAGCAGCCCACGGACAGTTGGCGTTGGCTATGGCTACACCTTC. It codes for CASSPRTVGVGYGYTF. The full variable domain, rest sourced from reference TRBV9 and TRBJ1-2, is DSGVTQTPKHLITATGQRVTLRCSPRSGDLSVYWYQQSLDQGLQFLIQYYNGEERAKGNILERFSAQQFPDLHSELNLSSLELGDSALYFCASSPRTVGVGYGYTFGSGTRLTVV.

This clone is a singleton in its sample. V is TRBV2 and J is TRBJ1-2, with a tentative D call TRBD1 (5 bases). The V end lost 6 bases, the J end lost 2 bases, and 7 bases lay between the germline ends. This CDR3 contains 12 residues. Germline V gene data show CDR1 as SNHLY and CDR2 as FYNNEI. The CDR3 DNA reads as TGTGCCAGCAGAGACAGAAACTATGGCTACACCTTC. Translation gives CASRDRNYGYTF.

This clone was seen a handful of times. The V and J genes are TRBV30 and TRBJ2-2, with 7 bases matching TRBD1. Per the germline V gene, CDR1 is GTSNPN and CDR2 is SVGIG (reference sequence). CDR3 length: 14 residues. This CDR3 reads CACRGQSGTGELFF. In nucleotides, the CDR3 is TGTGCGTGTAGGGGGCAATCGGGCACCGGGGAGCTGTTTTTT.

The chain recombines TRBV7-6 with TRBJ2-2, with 13 bases that match TRBD2. J was trimmed by 4 bases and V by 1 base; bases with no gene match: 0. This CDR3 is built from 16 residues. The germline V gene encodes CDR1 SGHVS and CDR2 FNYEAQ. CDR3 nucleotide sequence: TGTGCCAGCAGCTTAGGGACTAGCGGGAGCACCGGGGAGCTGTTTTTT. Protein: CASSLGTSGSTGELFF. Full variable domain (remainder filled in from reference TRBV7-6 and TRBJ2-2): GAGVSQSPRYKVTKRGQDVALRCDPISGHVSLYWYRQALGQGPEFLTYFNYEAQQDKSGLPNDRFSAERPEGSISTLTIQRTEQRDSAMYRCASSLGTSGSTGELFFGEGSRLTVL.

In its sample, this clone was seen a few times. The chain links TRBV28 to TRBJ1-1; D is perhaps TRBD1 (5 bases). V was pared by 3 bases and J by 6 bases, with 8 bases between. The CDR3 loop spans 12 amino acids. Germline values: CDR1 MDHEN, CDR2 SYDVKM. CDR3 sequence reads: CASSLRGSEAFF. The DNA for the CDR3 is TGTGCCAGCAGTTTGAGGGGATCTGAAGCTTTCTTT.

This clone showed up just once. The CDR3 loop reads CASSLQGDYGYTF. DNA for the CDR3: TGTGCCAGCAGCTTACAGGGGGATTATGGCTACACCTTC. V usage is TRBV5-5 and J usage is TRBJ1-2, with 8 bases fitting TRBD1. The V gene end was trimmed by 2 bases and the J gene end by 5 bases; junction bases not matched to a gene: 2. Germline CDR1 and CDR2: SGHKS and YYEKEE (reference sequence). The CDR3 loop spans 13 amino acids. Filled out from reference TRBV5-5 and TRBJ1-2, the complete variable domain reads DAGVTQSPTHLIKTRGQQVTLRCSPISGHKSVSWYQQVLGQGPQFIFQYYEKEERGRGNFPDRFSARQFPNYSSELNVNALLLGDSALYLCASSLQGDYGYTFGSGTRLTVV.

This clone was seen a few times. V gene TRBV2 combines with J gene TRBJ2-3; possibly TRBD1 or TRBD2 for D (5 bases each). Deletions cut 4 bases from V and 1 base from J, with 15 bases between. The CDR3 sequence is 16 residues long. Germline V gives CDR1 SNHLY, CDR2 FYNNEI. CDR3 nucleotide sequence: TGTGCCAGCAGTGGGGGCTCACTGGGAGGCACAGATACGCAGTATTTT. Encoded protein: CASSGGSLGGTDTQYF.

This chain connects TRBV5-1 to TRBJ1-6; D possibly corresponds to TRBD1 (5 bases). Trimming removed 6 bases from V and 3 bases from J, with 13 bases in between. Germline CDR1 and CDR2: SGHRS and YFSETQ. The CDR3 is made up of 15 amino acids. The DNA for the CDR3 is TGCGCCAGCACCAAAGGGGAAATCTATAATTCACCCCTCCACTTT. Translated, it gives CASTKGEIYNSPLHF.

This clone occurred a few times. The chain uses TRBV30 and TRBJ1-1, with 7 bases that match TRBD1. J gave up 1 base and V 8 bases, and 4 bases lay outside the gene matches. The CDR3 loop spans 12 amino acids. Germline V gene lookup returns CDR1 GTSNPN and CDR2 SVGIG (reference sequence). The CDR3 coding sequence is TGTGCCGGAAACAGGGGGAACACTGAAGCTTTCTTT. Translated, it gives CAGNRGNTEAFF.

The rearrangement uses TRBV7-8 and TRBJ1-2; TRBD1 agrees at 7 bases. Germline CDR1 reads SGHVS; CDR2 reads FQNEAQ. Trimming at V came to 4 bases and at J to 4 bases, leaving 18 bases not matched to a gene. The CDR3 has 18 amino acids. DNA of the CDR3: TGTGCCAGCAGCTACAAATACCGGGACAGTGGGCACCCCTATGGCTACACCTTC. This encodes CASSYKYRDSGHPYGYTF.

The chain joins TRBV5-4 to TRBJ1-2, with a weak D call TRBD1 (5 bases). CDR3 size: 13 residues. Deletions cut 6 bases from V and 6 bases from J, with 15 bases between. The germline gives CDR1 SGHNT, CDR2 YYREEE (reference sequence). The CDR3 region is CASTIGTSHGYTF. The DNA for the CDR3 is TGTGCCAGCACCATCGGGACTTCCCATGGCTACACCTTC.

The chain recombines TRBV5-1 with TRBJ2-2, with 12 bases identical to TRBD1. CDR3 length: 17 amino acids. Germline assignment: CDR1 SGHRS and CDR2 YFSETQ. V shed 3 bases and J 6 bases; nucleotides not matched to a gene: 9. CDR3 sequence: CASSSWTGTGGAGELFF. The CDR3 nucleotides are TGCGCCAGCAGCTCTTGGACCGGGACAGGGGGCGCCGGGGAGCTGTTTTTT.

V is TRBV18 and J is TRBJ2-7, with 9 nucleotides matching TRBD1. Germline V CDR1 and CDR2: KGHSH, LQKENI. The CDR3 sequence is 14 residues long. Losses at the gene ends were 2 bases for V and 4 bases for J; bases not matched to a gene: 3. The CDR3, as DNA: TGTGCCAGCTCACCAAGGACAGGGGTTTACGAGCAGTACTTC. This translates into CASSPRTGVYEQYF.

The gene calls are TRBV6-5 and TRBJ1-1, with D perhaps TRBD1 (6 bases). V lost 5 bases to trimming and J lost 6 bases, with 13 bases between them. The CDR3 contains 13 residues. Germline CDR1 reads MNHEY; CDR2 reads SVGAGI. The chain's CDR3 is CASSQNNRAEAFF. As DNA, the CDR3 is TGTGCCAGCAGTCAGAATAACAGGGCTGAAGCTTTCTTT.

The gene calls are TRBV10-3 and TRBJ2-3; D is ambiguous. Germline CDR1 reads ENHRY; CDR2 reads SYGVKD. V was cut by 2 bases and J by 2 bases, with 5 bases left in between. There are 13 residues in the CDR3. The CDR3 region has the DNA TGTGCCATCAGTGAGGACCACACAGATACGCAGTATTTT. It yields the protein CAISEDHTDTQYF.

V gene TRBV15 combines with J gene TRBJ1-6; D uncertain. With 0 bases removed from V and 7 bases from J, the gap between germline ends came to 10 bases. CDR1 and CDR2 from the germline V gene are LNHNV and YYDKDF (reference sequence). The CDR3 runs 15 residues. Here the CDR3 reads CATSRDGQINSPLHF. The CDR3 coding sequence is TGTGCCACCAGCAGAGATGGGCAGATAAATTCACCCCTCCACTTT.

This clone was observed a handful of times. The V and J genes are TRBV9 and TRBJ1-5, with TRBD1 matching 9 bases. The CDR3 has 16 amino acids. V gave up 3 bases and J gave up 1 base; unmatched junction bases: 5. The germline gives CDR1 SGDLS, CDR2 YYNGEE. CDR3 nucleotide sequence: TGTGCCAGCAGCGCCGGACAGGGGAGCAGCAATCAGCCCCAGCATTTT. The encoded protein is CASSAGQGSSNQPQHF.

This sequence joins TRBV5-6 and TRBJ2-7; 8 bases line up with TRBD2. V lost 4 bases, J lost 2 bases, and 5 bases stayed unmatched. The CDR3 consists of 14 residues. Germline lookup yields CDR1 SGHDT and CDR2 YYEEEE. The DNA for the CDR3 is TGTGCCAGCAGCCAACCGGGACTAGCCTACGAGCAGTACTTC. It is translated as CASSQPGLAYEQYF. Together with reference TRBV5-6 and TRBJ2-7, the CDR3 gives the full variable domain: DAGVTQSPTHLIKTRGQQVTLRCSPKSGHDTVSWYQQALGQGPQFIFQYYEEEERQRGNFPDRFSGHQFPNYSSELNVNALLLGDSALYLCASSQPGLAYEQYFGPGTRLTVT.

The chain employs TRBV29-1 and TRBJ1-1; D unclear. V was cut by 8 bases and J by 7 bases, with 14 bases left in between. Germline V CDR1 and CDR2: SQVTM, ANQGSEA. This CDR3 is built from 11 residues. Here the CDR3 reads CSSDHQVEAFF. The CDR3 nucleotides read TGCAGCTCTGATCATCAGGTTGAAGCTTTCTTT.

J is TRBJ2-7 and V is TRBV6-1; no clear D gene. V was pared by 5 bases and J by 0 bases, with 14 bases between. The V gene's germline CDR1 is MNHNS and CDR2 SASEGT. The CDR3 is 15 residues long. The CDR3 region has the DNA TGTGCCAGCAGTTCCGGGCCCTCTAGCTCCTACGAGCAGTACTTC. Translation gives CASSSGPSSSYEQYF.

CDR3 protein: CASSKSTGGYEQYF. The CDR3 nucleotides are TGTGCCAGCAGTAAATCGACAGGGGGCTACGAGCAGTACTTC. J is TRBJ2-7 and V is TRBV6-5; 9 bases fit TRBD1. Looked up from germline, CDR1 is MNHEY and CDR2 is SVGAGI. The CDR3 is made up of 14 amino acids. With 5 bases clipped from V and 3 bases from J, the junction kept 5 bases outside the gene matches.

V usage is TRBV5-4 and J usage is TRBJ2-2; 8 bases map to TRBD2. J lost 6 bases, V lost 0 bases, and 7 bases had no gene match. This CDR3 has 16 amino acids. Germline-derived CDR1 and CDR2 are SGHNT and YYREEE (reference sequence). CDR3 DNA sequence: TGTGCCAGCAGCTTGGACGGGACTAGTAACGCCGGGGAGCTGTTTTTT. Translating it yields CASSLDGTSNAGELFF. Filled out from reference TRBV5-4 and TRBJ2-2, the complete variable domain reads ETGVTQSPTHLIKTRGQQVTLRCSSQSGHNTVSWYQQALGQGPQFIFQYYREEENGRGNFPPRFSGLQFPNYSSELNVNALELDDSALYLCASSLDGTSNAGELFFGEGSRLTVL.

The V and J genes are TRBV7-9 and TRBJ2-3, with TRBD1 as a possible D gene (8 bases). CDR1 SEHNR and CDR2 FQNEAQ come from the germline V gene (reference sequence). The CDR3 consists of 16 residues. Trimming took 7 bases from V and 4 from J, leaving 21 bases between them. This CDR3 is CASTPGQGGGADTQYF. The CDR3 coding sequence is TGTGCCAGCACCCCCGGACAGGGAGGGGGCGCAGATACGCAGTATTTT.

The V and J genes are TRBV2 and TRBJ1-2; unclear D gene. The CDR3 consists of 14 residues. Trimming removed 5 bases from V and 5 bases from J, with 15 bases in between. Germline V lookup: CDR1 SNHLY, CDR2 FYNNEI. The CDR3 DNA reads as TGTGCCAGCAGTACGATGGGAGCCGAGTATGGCTACACCTTC. As protein: CASSTMGAEYGYTF.

The chain uses TRBV7-2 and TRBJ1-1; possible D gene TRBD1, 6 bases. Germline V CDR1 and CDR2: SGHTA, FQGNSA. V dropped 1 base and J dropped 5 bases, with 14 bases sitting between them. This CDR3 contains 15 residues. In DNA form, the CDR3 reads TGTGCCAGCAGCTTAGGGACCCCTACAGGGACTGAAGCTTTCTTT. Residues: CASSLGTPTGTEAFF.

The chain combines TRBV10-3 with TRBJ2-7, with D perhaps being TRBD1 or TRBD2 (5 bases each). With 6 bases removed from V and 0 bases from J, the gap between germline ends came to 12 bases. Looked up from germline, CDR1 is ENHRY and CDR2 is SYGVKD. CDR3 size: 14 residues. The CDR3 loop reads CAIRGTDSSYEQYF. CDR3 bases: TGTGCCATCAGAGGGACGGATAGCTCCTACGAGCAGTACTTC.

The chain joins TRBV9 to TRBJ1-1; a possible D gene is TRBD1 (6 bases). This CDR3 is built from 14 residues. Looked up from germline, CDR1 is SGDLS and CDR2 is YYNGEE. The V end was cut by 6 bases, the J end by 6 bases, with 18 bases between. CDR3 sequence reads: CASTEGGEVPEAFF. In nucleotides, the CDR3 is TGTGCCAGCACGGAAGGGGGGGAGGTACCTGAAGCTTTCTTT.

The table lists this clone with a few counts. The chain couples TRBV30 to TRBJ2-1; D is possibly TRBD2 (5 bases). The CDR3 totals 12 residues. The germline CDR1 and CDR2 sequences are GTSNPN and SVGIG (reference sequence). V was clipped by 5 bases and J by 8 bases, with 13 bases between them. The CDR3 nucleotides are TGTGCCTGGGGGCCTAGCCGGGATGAGCAGTTCTTC. As protein: CAWGPSRDEQFF. Looking up the rest from reference TRBV30 and TRBJ2-1 gives the full variable domain: SQTIHQWPATLVQPVGSPLSLECTVEGTSNPNLYWYRQAAGRGLQLLFYSVGIGQISSEVPQNLSASRPQDRQFILSSKKLLLSDSGFYLCAWGPSRDEQFFGPGTRLTVL.